Shown below are 21 T cell receptor beta chains from a single sample sequenced in a study of blood T cell repertoires in COVID-19. Profiling relied on immunoSEQ multiplex PCR, and the TCRdb table lists in-frame clones only, not all of them. The sample lists around 230,000 clones, 70% to 85% occurring once. Material for sequencing was peripheral blood. Receptor source: a woman older than 75 with acute or convalescent COVID-19.

The J gene is TRBJ2-1, the V gene TRBV2; TRBD2 matches 13 bases. There are 15 residues in the CDR3. The trim removed 8 bases at V and 4 bases at J, leaving 5 bases unmatched. CDR1 is SNHLY, CDR2 FYNNEI, per germline. CDR3 residues: CASLRGLAGYNEQFF. The CDR3 DNA sequence: TGTGCCAGCCTAAGGGGACTAGCGGGGTACAATGAGCAGTTCTTC.

This CDR3 reads CASSLALAGVGEQYF. DNA of the CDR3: TGTGCCAGCAGCTTAGCTCTAGCGGGGGTGGGCGAGCAGTACTTC. The chain couples TRBV7-9 to TRBJ2-7; 10 nucleotides line up with TRBD2. This CDR3 has 15 amino acids. The ends lost 0 bases at V and 6 bases at J; junction bases unmatched: 5. Germline values: CDR1 SEHNR, CDR2 FQNEAQ (reference sequence).

The rearrangement uses TRBV6-1 and TRBJ2-5, with D possibly being TRBD1 (6 bases). Trimming stripped 1 base from V and 5 bases from J, with 20 bases between. CDR1 is MNHNS and CDR2 is SASEGT in the germline V gene. This CDR3 is 17 amino acids long. The CDR3 here is CASSEGVSAGAVETQYF. CDR3 in DNA: TGTGCCAGCAGTGAAGGTGTTTCGGCAGGGGCGGTGGAGACCCAGTACTTC.

The rearrangement uses TRBV6-5 and TRBJ2-5; TRBD2 might be the D (7 bases). Between the trimmed V and J ends, which lost 8 bases and 5 bases, there was a span of 21 bases. Per the germline V gene, CDR1 is MNHEY and CDR2 is SVGAGI. This CDR3 region has 15 residues. The CDR3 nucleotides read TGTGCCAGCTCTCCCCGGTTAGGGGGGGTTGAGACCCAGTACTTC. Translation: CASSPRLGGVETQYF.

This chain connects TRBV2 to TRBJ2-1; 7 bases align to TRBD2. Trimming removed 1 base from V and 4 bases from J; junction bases left unmatched: 10. The CDR3 is made up of 17 amino acids. Germline V lookup: CDR1 SNHLY, CDR2 FYNNEI. CDR3 nucleotide sequence: TGTGCCAGCAGTGAAGTTACCGGGACTACCATATACAATGAGCAGTTCTTC. This translates into CASSEVTGTTIYNEQFF.

The chain carries TRBV5-1 and TRBJ2-2; 7 nucleotides line up with TRBD1. The junction had 6 bases not matched to a gene; V was cut back by 3 bases and J by 4 bases. This CDR3 comprises 15 residues. The germline V gene has CDR1 SGHRS and CDR2 YFSETQ. This CDR3 reads CASSSDRIGTGELFF. As DNA, the CDR3 is TGCGCCAGCAGCTCGGACAGGATCGGCACCGGGGAGCTGTTTTTT.

The V and J genes are TRBV11-3 and TRBJ2-1; 11 bases are shared with TRBD2. The CDR3 covers 16 residues. CDR1 and CDR2 from the germline V gene are SGHNT and YENEEA. The V and J ends lost 2 bases and 5 bases, in that order; junction bases with no gene match: 5. As DNA, the CDR3 is TGTGCCAGCAGCTTATTTAGCGGGGGGGCCGACAATGAGCAGTTCTTC. Translating gives CASSLFSGGADNEQFF. Supplemented by reference TRBV11-3 and TRBJ2-1, the full variable domain reads EAGVVQSPRYKIIEKKQPVAFWCNPISGHNTLYWYLQNLGQGPELLIRYENEEAVDDSQLPKDRFSAERLKGVDSTLKIQPAELGDSAVYLCASSLFSGGADNEQFFGPGTRLTVL.

This chain links TRBV4-2 with TRBJ1-5; 7 positions agree with TRBD1. This CDR3 is built from 14 residues. Germline trimming cut 1 base from V and 4 bases from J; bases unmatched to any gene: 1. Germline values: CDR1 LGHNA, CDR2 YNFKEQ. This chain's CDR3 is CASSQGQGNQPQHF. The CDR3 nucleotides read TGTGCCAGCAGCCAAGGACAGGGTAATCAGCCCCAGCATTTT.

This chain uses TRBV30 with TRBJ2-2; 10 nucleotides line up with TRBD2. There are 15 residues in the CDR3. Germline values: CDR1 GTSNPN, CDR2 SVGIG (reference sequence). J lost 7 bases, V lost 0 bases, and 5 bases had no gene match. For the CDR3, the DNA is TGTGCCTGGAGTGTAGCGGGGGGGCCGATCGGGGAGCTGTTTTTT. The encoded protein is CAWSVAGGPIGELFF.

This chain links TRBV7-9 with TRBJ1-5; D may be TRBD1 (5 bases). The germline V and J ends were trimmed by 10 bases and 2 bases, with 6 bases remaining between them. Germline assignment: CDR1 SEHNR and CDR2 FQNEAQ (reference sequence). The CDR3 covers 11 residues. Written as DNA, the CDR3 is TGTGCCACGGGGGGCAATCAGCCCCAGCATTTT. Its translation: CATGGNQPQHF. Supplemented by reference TRBV7-9 and TRBJ1-5, the full variable domain reads DTGVSQNPRHKITKRGQNVTFRCDPISEHNRLYWYRQTLGQGPEFLTYFQNEAQLEKSRLLSDRFSAERPKGSFSTLEIQRTEQGDSAMYLCATGGNQPQHFGDGTRLSIL.

The rearrangement links TRBV5-4 to TRBJ1-6, with 7 bases aligning to TRBD1. V lost 4 bases, J lost 11 bases, and 18 bases stayed unmatched. The CDR3 has 17 residues. The germline CDR1 and CDR2 sequences are SGHNT and YYREEE (reference sequence). The CDR3 region is CASSARGARIPMAPLHF. DNA for the CDR3: TGTGCCAGCAGCGCCAGGGGGGCGCGGATTCCTATGGCACCCCTCCACTTT.

This clone was picked up one time. V is TRBV19 and J is TRBJ2-2; tentatively, D is TRBD2 (5 bases). CDR1 and CDR2 from the germline V gene are LNHDA and SQIVND (reference sequence). Trimming cost V 7 bases and J 2 bases, with 14 bases left between them. The CDR3 has 15 amino acids. CDR3 sequence: CASNGRAANTGELFF. DNA for the CDR3: TGTGCCAGTAATGGGAGAGCCGCCAACACCGGGGAGCTGTTTTTT.

This chain links TRBV27 with TRBJ2-3; TRBD2 matches at 12 bases. Unmatched junction bases numbered 3, after V lost 3 bases and J lost 2 bases. The CDR3 sequence is 16 residues long. The germline gives CDR1 MNHEY, CDR2 SMNVEV (reference sequence). The CDR3 bases are TGTGCCAGCAGTTTGTGGACTAGCGGGGCCACAGATACGCAGTATTTT. This sequence encodes CASSLWTSGATDTQYF.

The J gene is TRBJ2-3, the V gene TRBV19; D uncertain. CDR3 length: 14 amino acids. Germline-derived CDR1 and CDR2 are LNHDA and SQIVND (reference sequence). Trimming removed 4 bases at V and 0 bases at J, with 8 bases between. The CDR3 here is CASSSAHSTDTQYF. The CDR3 region has the DNA TGTGCCAGTAGTAGCGCCCATAGCACAGATACGCAGTATTTT.

CDR3 nucleotide sequence: TGTGCCAGCAGATTAGCGGGGGGGTTCACAGATACGCAGTATTTT. Translating gives CASRLAGGFTDTQYF. The rearrangement joins TRBV27 to TRBJ2-3, with TRBD2 matching 11 bases. The CDR3 consists of 15 residues. The V gene end was trimmed by 6 bases and the J gene end by 2 bases; junction bases not matched to a gene: 4. Germline loops: CDR1 MNHEY, CDR2 SMNVEV (reference sequence).

The chain combines TRBV6-4 with TRBJ1-2; 12 bases fit TRBD1. Germline loops: CDR1 MRHNA, CDR2 SNTAGT. V lost 6 bases to trimming and J lost 8 bases; unmatched junction nucleotides: 16. This CDR3 spans 17 amino acids. The CDR3 loop is CASRPGGQGAIMWGYTF. CDR3 coding DNA: TGTGCCAGCAGGCCCGGGGGACAGGGGGCGATTATGTGGGGCTACACCTTC.

The V gene is TRBV7-2, the J gene TRBJ1-2; D is perhaps TRBD1 (6 bases). V lost 6 bases to trimming and J lost 3 bases, with 11 bases between them. The CDR3 sequence is 13 residues long. The V gene's germline CDR1 is SGHTA and CDR2 FQGNSA. The CDR3 spells CASSPTGDYGYTF. In nucleotides, the CDR3 is TGTGCCAGCAGTCCGACAGGAGACTATGGCTACACCTTC.

V is TRBV5-1 and J is TRBJ1-5; 9 bases are shared with TRBD1. Germline loops: CDR1 SGHRS, CDR2 YFSETQ. The CDR3 sequence is 18 residues long. V lost 2 bases and J lost 2; bases outside the gene matches: 11. CDR3 sequence reads: CASSFYPQGAIGNQPQHF. As DNA, the CDR3 is TGCGCCAGCAGCTTTTACCCACAGGGGGCCATTGGCAATCAGCCCCAGCATTTT.

V is TRBV3-1 (or the pseudogene TRBV3-2) and J is TRBJ2-2; D unresolved. Trimming left V 3 bases short and J 5 bases short, with 10 bases between. The CDR3 runs 14 residues. Germline lookup yields CDR1 LGHDT and CDR2 YNNKEL (reference sequence). The CDR3 DNA follows: TGTGCCAGCAGCCAGTACGTCGCGACCGGGGAGCTGTTTTTT. Its protein is CASSQYVATGELFF.

The rearrangement links TRBV6-2 or TRBV6-3 to TRBJ1-1; 7 bases match TRBD1. CDR1 and CDR2 from the germline V gene are MNHEY and SVGEGT. Germline trimming cut 2 bases from V and 1 base from J; bases unmatched to any gene: 4. CDR3 length: 15 residues. CDR3 DNA: TGTGCCAGCAGTTACGGGGACAGATCGAACACTGAAGCTTTCTTT. Its protein product is CASSYGDRSNTEAFF.

The V call is TRBV5-1, the J call TRBJ2-3; the D is unclear. Trimming stripped 0 bases from V and 0 bases from J, with 14 bases between. CDR3 length: 17 amino acids. Germline V gene lookup returns CDR1 SGHRS and CDR2 YFSETQ. DNA of the CDR3: TGCGCCAGCAGCTTGGCTAACTCCTTCTCTAGCACAGATACGCAGTATTTT. Its protein product is CASSLANSFSSTDTQYF.